The rows below give T cell receptor beta chains drawn from one sample of a study of control samples from healthy donors and cancer patients. Generated by immunoSEQ multiplex PCR, the TCRdb table keeps only in-frame clones and is missing some. The sample lists about 170,000 clones, roughly 95% occurring once. Sequences were obtained from blood. The source is an older woman in good health. Both conserved end residues are part of each CDR3. D genes are given only for firm matches.

j_call: TRBJ1-3
v_call: TRBV18
d_call: NA
cdr3_nt: TGTGCCAGCTCACCACCTTCCGTGCTGGAGACCATATATTTT
cdr3_aa: CASSPPSVLETIYF

j_call: TRBJ1-3
v_call: TRBV30
d_call: NA
cdr3_nt: TGTGCCTGGACCCCCCCGGGGGGGAACACCATATATTTT
cdr3_aa: CAWTPPGGNTIYF

j_call: TRBJ2-2
v_call: TRBV19
d_call: TRBD1
cdr3_nt: TGTGCCAGTAGTGTCGGGACAGGCAACACCGGGGAGCTGTTTTTT
cdr3_aa: CASSVGTGNTGELFF

j_call: TRBJ2-3
v_call: TRBV11-2
d_call: NA
cdr3_nt: TGTGCCAGCAGCTTAAATCCTTGGGGAACAGATACGCAGTATTTT
cdr3_aa: CASSLNPWGTDTQYF

j_call: TRBJ2-1
v_call: TRBV28
d_call: NA
cdr3_nt: TGTGCCAGCAGTTCGTACAATGAGCAGTTCTTC
cdr3_aa: CASSSYNEQFF

j_call: TRBJ1-2
v_call: TRBV5-1
d_call: NA
cdr3_nt: TGCGCCAGCAGCTTGAATAGTGAGGACAGCTCCCGCTACACCTTC
cdr3_aa: CASSLNSEDSSRYTF

j_call: TRBJ2-3
v_call: TRBV6-5
d_call: NA
cdr3_nt: TGTGCCAGCAGGGAGGGACTCGCCGGGGATACGCAGTATTTT
cdr3_aa: CASREGLAGDTQYF

j_call: TRBJ2-2
v_call: TRBV7-9
d_call: NA
cdr3_nt: TGTGCCAGCATATCCCCCAGGGTCAACACCGGGGAGCTGTTTTTT
cdr3_aa: CASISPRVNTGELFF

j_call: TRBJ1-1
v_call: TRBV12-3/TRBV12-4
d_call: NA
cdr3_nt: TGTGCCAGCAGAACTGGACGGCCTTTGAGAGCTTTCTTT
cdr3_aa: CASRTGRPLRAFF

j_call: TRBJ1-1
v_call: TRBV18
d_call: TRBD1
cdr3_nt: TGTGCCAGCTCACCCGGACAGGCCAACACTGAAGCTTTCTTT
cdr3_aa: CASSPGQANTEAFF

j_call: TRBJ1-1
v_call: TRBV5-1
d_call: NA
cdr3_nt: TGCGCCAGCAGCTTGGTATGGGGGCAGAACACTGAAGCTTTCTTT
cdr3_aa: CASSLVWGQNTEAFF

j_call: TRBJ1-1
v_call: TRBV7-9
d_call: TRBD1
cdr3_nt: TGTGCCAGCAGCTTAGGGGGACAGGGACAAGCTTTCTTT
cdr3_aa: CASSLGGQGQAFF

j_call: TRBJ1-2
v_call: TRBV10-3
d_call: TRBD1
cdr3_nt: TGTGCCATCAGTGGGGGGGGACAGACCTACAGTTTCTATGGCTACACCTTC
cdr3_aa: CAISGGGQTYSFYGYTF